This T cell receptor beta chain originates from a study of shared T cell receptors in the human thymus. Clones were read by immunoSEQ multiplex PCR, and TCRdb kept only the in-frame ones, dropping some. Here the sample spans 500,000 to 850,000 clones, around 87% being singletons. V lost 1 base, J lost 7 bases, and 18 bases lay in between. Germline CDR1 reads SGHRS; CDR2 reads YFSETQ. The CDR3 has 17 residues. This sample also appeared in a second study, on human thymus T cells. In that study: Resections were taken during corrective heart surgery, and the thymus tissue came from these. Unrelated individuals had highly overlapping thymic repertoires, as reported in related research.

The rearrangement uses TRBV5-1 and TRBJ1-6; maybe TRBD1 (5 bases). The TCR sequence derives from a boy under three years old with a congenital heart defect. Sequencing was carried out using thymocytes. This CDR3 is CASSLRFLRTSNSPLHF. The CDR3 region has the DNA TGCGCCAGCAGCTTGCGTTTTTTGCGGACATCAAATTCACCCCTCCACTTT.